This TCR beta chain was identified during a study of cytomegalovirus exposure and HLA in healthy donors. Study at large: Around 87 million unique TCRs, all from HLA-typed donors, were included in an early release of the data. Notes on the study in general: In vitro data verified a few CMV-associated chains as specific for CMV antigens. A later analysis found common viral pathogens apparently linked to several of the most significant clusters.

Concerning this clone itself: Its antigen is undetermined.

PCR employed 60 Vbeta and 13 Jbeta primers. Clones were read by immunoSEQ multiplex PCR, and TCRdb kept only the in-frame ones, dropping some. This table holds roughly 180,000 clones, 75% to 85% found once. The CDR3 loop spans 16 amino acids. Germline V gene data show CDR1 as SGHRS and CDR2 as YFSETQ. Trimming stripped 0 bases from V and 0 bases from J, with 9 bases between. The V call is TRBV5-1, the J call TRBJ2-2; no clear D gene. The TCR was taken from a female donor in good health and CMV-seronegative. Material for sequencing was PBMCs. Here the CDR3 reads CASSLVTRPNTGELFF. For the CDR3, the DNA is TGCGCCAGCAGCTTGGTGACACGACCGAACACCGGGGAGCTGTTTTTT.